The entry below describes one T cell receptor beta chain. These data come from a study of cytomegalovirus exposure and HLA in healthy donors. Study overall: A prior analysis found about 120 million unique TCR beta sequences from around 190 million T cells.

Use of 60 Vbeta and 13 Jbeta primers characterized the PCR. Here immunoSEQ multiplex PCR was the method, and the copy in TCRdb shows in-frame clones only, minus some. Here the sample spans 100,000 to 150,000 clones, 55% to 75% being singletons. The germline V gene has CDR1 MDHEN and CDR2 SYDVKM. After removal of 3 bases from V and 10 bases from J, the junction contained 5 bases not matched to a gene. The CDR3 has 14 amino acids. This rearrangement joins TRBV28 to TRBJ1-6; 8 positions match TRBD1. Sample: PBMCs. The TCR comes from a man aged 25 to 40 in good health and CMV-seronegative. The CDR3 protein is CASSLDRARSPLHF. The CDR3 DNA follows: TGTGCCAGCAGTTTGGACAGGGCGCGGTCACCCCTCCACTTT.